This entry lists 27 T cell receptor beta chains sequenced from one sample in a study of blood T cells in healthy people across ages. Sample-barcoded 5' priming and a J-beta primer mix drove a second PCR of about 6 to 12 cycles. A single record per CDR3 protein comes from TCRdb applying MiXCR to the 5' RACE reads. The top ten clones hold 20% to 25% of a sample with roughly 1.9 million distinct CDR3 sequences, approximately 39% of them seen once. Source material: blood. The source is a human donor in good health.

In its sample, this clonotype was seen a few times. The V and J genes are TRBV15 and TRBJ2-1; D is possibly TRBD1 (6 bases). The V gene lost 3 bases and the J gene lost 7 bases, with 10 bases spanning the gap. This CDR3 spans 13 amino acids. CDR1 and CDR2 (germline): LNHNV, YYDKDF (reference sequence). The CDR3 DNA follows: TGTGCCACCAGCAGGCAACAGGGTAATGAGCAGTTCTTC. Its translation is CATSRQQGNEQFF.

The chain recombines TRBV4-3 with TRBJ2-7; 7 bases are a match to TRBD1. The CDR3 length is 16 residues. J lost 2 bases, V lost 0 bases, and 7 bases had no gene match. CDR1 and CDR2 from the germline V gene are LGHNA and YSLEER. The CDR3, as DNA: TGCGCCAGCAGCCAAGAATTACAGGGGCGAGCCTACGAGCAGTACTTC. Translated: CASSQELQGRAYEQYF.

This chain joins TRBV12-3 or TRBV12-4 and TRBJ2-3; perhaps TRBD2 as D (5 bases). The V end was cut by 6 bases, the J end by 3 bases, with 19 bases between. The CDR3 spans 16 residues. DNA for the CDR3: TGTGCCAGCAGCCCCTTTGGACGGGGAGCAACAGATACGCAGTATTTT. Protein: CASSPFGRGATDTQYF.

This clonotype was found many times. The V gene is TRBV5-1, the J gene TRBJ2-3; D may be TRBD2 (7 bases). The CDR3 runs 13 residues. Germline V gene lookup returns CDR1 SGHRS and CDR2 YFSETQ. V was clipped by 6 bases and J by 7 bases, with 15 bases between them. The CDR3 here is CASMEVGGHTQYF. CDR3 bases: TGCGCCAGCATGGAGGTGGGGGGGCATACGCAGTATTTT. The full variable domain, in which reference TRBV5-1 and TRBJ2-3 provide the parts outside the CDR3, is KAGVTQTPRYLIKTRGQQVTLSCSPISGHRSVSWYQQTPGQGLQFLFEYFSETQRNKGNFPGRFSGRQFSNSRSEMNVSTLELGDSALYLCASMEVGGHTQYFGPGTRLTVL.

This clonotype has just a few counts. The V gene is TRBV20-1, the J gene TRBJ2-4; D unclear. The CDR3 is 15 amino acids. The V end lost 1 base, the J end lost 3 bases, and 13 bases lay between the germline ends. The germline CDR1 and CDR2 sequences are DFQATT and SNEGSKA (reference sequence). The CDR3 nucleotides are TGCAGTGCTAGAGTCTTCGACATTTTCAAAAACATTCAGTACTTC. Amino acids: CSARVFDIFKNIQYF.

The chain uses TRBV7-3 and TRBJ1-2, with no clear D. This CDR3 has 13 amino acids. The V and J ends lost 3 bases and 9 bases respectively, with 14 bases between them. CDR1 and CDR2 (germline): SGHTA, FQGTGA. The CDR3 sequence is CASSFAGRRSYTF. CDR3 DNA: TGTGCCAGCAGCTTCGCCGGACGGAGGAGCTACACCTTC.

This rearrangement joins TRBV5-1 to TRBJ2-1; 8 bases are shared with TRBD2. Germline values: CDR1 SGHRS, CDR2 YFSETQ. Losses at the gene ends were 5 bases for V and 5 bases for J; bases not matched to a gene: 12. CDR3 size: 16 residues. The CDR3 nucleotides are TGCGCCAGCAGTTTGTCCGGTAGCGGGGTCGACAATGAGCAGTTCTTC. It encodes CASSLSGSGVDNEQFF.

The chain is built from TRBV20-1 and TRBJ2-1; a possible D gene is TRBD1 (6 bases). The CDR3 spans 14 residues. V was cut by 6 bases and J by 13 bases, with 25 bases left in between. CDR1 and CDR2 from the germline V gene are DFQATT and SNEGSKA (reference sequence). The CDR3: CSANTGQNTETQFF. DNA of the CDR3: TGCAGTGCCAATACAGGACAGAATACAGAGACCCAGTTCTTC.

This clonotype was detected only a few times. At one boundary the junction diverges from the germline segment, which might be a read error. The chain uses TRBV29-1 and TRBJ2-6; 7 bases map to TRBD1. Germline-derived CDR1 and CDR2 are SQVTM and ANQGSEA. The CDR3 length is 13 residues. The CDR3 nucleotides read TGCAGCGTAGGGGGCTCTGGGGCCAACGTCCGGACTTTC. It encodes CSVGGSGANVRTF.

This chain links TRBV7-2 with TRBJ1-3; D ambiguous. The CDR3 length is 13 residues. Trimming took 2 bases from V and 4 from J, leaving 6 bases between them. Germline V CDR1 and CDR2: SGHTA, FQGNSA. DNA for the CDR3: TGTGCCAGCAGCTTAATTGGGGGAAACACCATATATTTT. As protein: CASSLIGGNTIYF.

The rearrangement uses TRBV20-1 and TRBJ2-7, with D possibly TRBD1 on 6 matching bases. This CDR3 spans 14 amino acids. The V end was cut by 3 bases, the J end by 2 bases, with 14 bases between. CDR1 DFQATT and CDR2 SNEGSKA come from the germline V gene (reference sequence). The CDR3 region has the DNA TGCAGTGCTAGGTCCAGGGACATTCCCTACGAGCAGTACTTC. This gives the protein CSARSRDIPYEQYF.

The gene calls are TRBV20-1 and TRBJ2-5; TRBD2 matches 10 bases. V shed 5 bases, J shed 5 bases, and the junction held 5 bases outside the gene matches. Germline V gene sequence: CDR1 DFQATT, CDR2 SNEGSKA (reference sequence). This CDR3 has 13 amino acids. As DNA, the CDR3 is TGCAGTGCTGAACTAGCGGGGTCGGAGACCCAGTACTTC. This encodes CSAELAGSETQYF.

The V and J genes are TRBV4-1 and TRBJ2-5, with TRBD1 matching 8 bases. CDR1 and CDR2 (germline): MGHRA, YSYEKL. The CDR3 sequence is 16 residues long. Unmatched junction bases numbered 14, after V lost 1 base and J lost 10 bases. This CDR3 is CASSQVFPGQEMVQYF. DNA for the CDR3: TGCGCCAGCAGCCAAGTGTTCCCGGGACAGGAGATGGTCCAGTACTTC.

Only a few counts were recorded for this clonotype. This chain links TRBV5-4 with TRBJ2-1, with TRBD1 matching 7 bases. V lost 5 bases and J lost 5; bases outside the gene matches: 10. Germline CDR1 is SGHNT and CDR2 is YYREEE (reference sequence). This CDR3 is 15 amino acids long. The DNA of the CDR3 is TGTGCCAGCAGATTCACCGGGACAGAAGACAATGAGCAGTTCTTC. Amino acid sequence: CASRFTGTEDNEQFF.

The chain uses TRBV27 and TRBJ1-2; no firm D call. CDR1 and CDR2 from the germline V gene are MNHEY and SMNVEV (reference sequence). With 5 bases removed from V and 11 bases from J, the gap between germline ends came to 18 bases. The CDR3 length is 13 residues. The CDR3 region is CASSPREGLGYTF. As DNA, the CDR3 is TGTGCCAGCAGTCCCCGGGAGGGTCTTGGTTACACCTTC.

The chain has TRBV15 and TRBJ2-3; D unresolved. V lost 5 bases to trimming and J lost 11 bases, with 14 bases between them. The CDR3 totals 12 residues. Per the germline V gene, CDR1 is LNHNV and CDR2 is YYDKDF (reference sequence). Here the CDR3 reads CATSGGSSEQYF. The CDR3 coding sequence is TGTGCCACCAGCGGTGGGTCGAGCGAGCAGTATTTT.

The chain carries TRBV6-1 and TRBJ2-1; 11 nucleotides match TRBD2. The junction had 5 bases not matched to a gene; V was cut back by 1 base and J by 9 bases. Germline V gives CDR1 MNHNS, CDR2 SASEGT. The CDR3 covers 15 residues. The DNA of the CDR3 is TGTGCCAGCAGTGAAGAACTAGCGGGGGCGGGTGAGCAGTTCTTC. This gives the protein CASSEELAGAGEQFF.

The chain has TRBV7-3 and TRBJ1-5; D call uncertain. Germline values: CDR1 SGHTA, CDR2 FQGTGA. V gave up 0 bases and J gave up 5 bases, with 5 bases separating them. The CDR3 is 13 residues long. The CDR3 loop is CASSLTSDQPQHF. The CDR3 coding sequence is TGTGCCAGCAGCTTAACGTCCGATCAGCCCCAGCATTTT.

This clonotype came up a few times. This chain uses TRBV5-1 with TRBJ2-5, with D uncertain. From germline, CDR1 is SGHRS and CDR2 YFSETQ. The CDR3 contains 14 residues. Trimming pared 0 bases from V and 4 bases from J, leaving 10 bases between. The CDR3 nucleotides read TGCGCCAGCAGCTTGGTGGGGTTTGTAGAGACCCAGTACTTC. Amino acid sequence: CASSLVGFVETQYF.

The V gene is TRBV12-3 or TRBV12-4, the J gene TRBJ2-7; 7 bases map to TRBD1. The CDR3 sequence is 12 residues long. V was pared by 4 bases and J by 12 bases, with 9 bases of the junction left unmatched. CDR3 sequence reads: CASSSRDSTTYF. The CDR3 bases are TGTGCCAGCAGTTCCCGGGACAGCACGACGTACTTC.

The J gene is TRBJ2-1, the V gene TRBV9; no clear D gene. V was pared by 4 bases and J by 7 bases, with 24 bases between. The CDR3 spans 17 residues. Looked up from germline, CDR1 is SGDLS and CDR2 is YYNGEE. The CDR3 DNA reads TGTGCCAGCAGCCACAGCCCACCCGACAACCTCGGGAATGAGCAGTTCTTC. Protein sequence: CASSHSPPDNLGNEQFF. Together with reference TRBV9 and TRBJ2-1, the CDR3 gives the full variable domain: DSGVTQTPKHLITATGQRVTLRCSPRSGDLSVYWYQQSLDQGLQFLIQYYNGEERAKGNILERFSAQQFPDLHSELNLSSLELGDSALYFCASSHSPPDNLGNEQFFGPGTRLTVL.

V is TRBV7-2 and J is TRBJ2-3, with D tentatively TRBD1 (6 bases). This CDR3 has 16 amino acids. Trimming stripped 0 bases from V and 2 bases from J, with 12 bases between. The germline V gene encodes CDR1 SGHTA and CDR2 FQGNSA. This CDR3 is CASSLAAGAPTDTQYF. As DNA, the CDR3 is TGTGCCAGCAGCTTAGCGGCAGGGGCTCCCACAGATACGCAGTATTTT.

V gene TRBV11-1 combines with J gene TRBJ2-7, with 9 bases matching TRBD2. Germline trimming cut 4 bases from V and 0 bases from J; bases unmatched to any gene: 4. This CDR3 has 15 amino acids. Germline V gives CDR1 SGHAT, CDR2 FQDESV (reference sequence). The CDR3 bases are TGTGCCAGCAGCTGGAGCGGGGGGCCCTCCTACGAGCAGTACTTC. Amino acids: CASSWSGGPSYEQYF.

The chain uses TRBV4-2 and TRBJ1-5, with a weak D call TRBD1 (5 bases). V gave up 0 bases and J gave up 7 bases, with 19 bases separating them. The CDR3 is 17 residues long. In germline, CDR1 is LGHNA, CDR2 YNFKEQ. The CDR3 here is CASSQDGGGRYGQPQHF. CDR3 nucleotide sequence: TGTGCCAGCAGCCAAGATGGGGGGGGACGATATGGGCAGCCCCAGCATTTT.

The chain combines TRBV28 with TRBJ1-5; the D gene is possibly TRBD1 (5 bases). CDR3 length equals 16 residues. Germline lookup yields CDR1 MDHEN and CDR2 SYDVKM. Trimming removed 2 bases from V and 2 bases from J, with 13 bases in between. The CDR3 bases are TGTGCCAGCAGTTTAGTGGCAGGGTGGGGCAATCAGCCCCAGCATTTT. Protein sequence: CASSLVAGWGNQPQHF.

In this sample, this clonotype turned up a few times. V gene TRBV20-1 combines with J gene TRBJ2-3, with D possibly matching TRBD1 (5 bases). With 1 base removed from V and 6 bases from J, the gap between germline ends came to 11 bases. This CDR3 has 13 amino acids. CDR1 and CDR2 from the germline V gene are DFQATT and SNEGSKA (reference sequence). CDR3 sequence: CSARGAGKDTQYF. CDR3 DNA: TGCAGTGCTAGAGGGGCAGGGAAGGATACGCAGTATTTT.

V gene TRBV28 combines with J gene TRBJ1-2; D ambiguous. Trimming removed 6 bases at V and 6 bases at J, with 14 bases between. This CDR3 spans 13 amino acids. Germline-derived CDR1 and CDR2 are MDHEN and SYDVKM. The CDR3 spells CASSPPRYDGYTF. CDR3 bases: TGTGCCAGCAGCCCACCCAGGTACGATGGCTACACCTTC.